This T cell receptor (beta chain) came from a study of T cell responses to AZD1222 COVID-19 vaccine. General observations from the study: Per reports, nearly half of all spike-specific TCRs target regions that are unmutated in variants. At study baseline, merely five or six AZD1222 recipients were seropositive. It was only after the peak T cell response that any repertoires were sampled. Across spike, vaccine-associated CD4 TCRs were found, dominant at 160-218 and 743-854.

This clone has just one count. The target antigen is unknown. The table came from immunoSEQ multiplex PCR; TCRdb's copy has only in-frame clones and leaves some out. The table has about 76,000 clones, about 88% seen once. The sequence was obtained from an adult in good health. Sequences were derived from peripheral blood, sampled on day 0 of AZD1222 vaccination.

The DNA for the CDR3 is TGTGCCAGCAGCTTGAAGACAGGGGCTAATGAAAAACTGTTTTTT. Its protein product is CASSLKTGANEKLFF. The chain joins TRBV5-4 to TRBJ1-4, with TRBD1 matching 8 bases. CDR1 and CDR2 from the germline V gene are SGHNT and YYREEE (reference sequence). V trimming: 1 base; J trimming: 3 bases; junction bases outside the gene matches: 2. CDR3 length equals 15 residues. The full variable domain, with the rest looked up from reference TRBV5-4 and TRBJ1-4, is ETGVTQSPTHLIKTRGQQVTLRCSSQSGHNTVSWYQQALGQGPQFIFQYYREEENGRGNFPPRFSGLQFPNYSSELNVNALELDDSALYLCASSLKTGANEKLFFGSGTQLSVL.